The present TCR beta chain was sequenced within a study of CD4+ T cells in melanoma. Study-wide results and caveats: Neoantigen-specific CD4+ T cells in melanoma reportedly had diverse differentiation states. CD8+ T cell, macrophage and B cell function reportedly correlated with neoantigen-specific CD4+ T cells.

This table comes from immunoSEQ multiplex PCR, and its TCRdb copy is limited to in-frame clones, with some not included. The sample yields 15,000 to 20,000 clones, approximately 84% seen once. V was clipped by 5 bases and J by 4 bases; unmatched bases: 12. The CDR3 sequence is 16 residues long. Germline V gene data show CDR1 as SGHTA and CDR2 as FQGTGA. About this clone itself: Its antigen is still unknown.

The sequenced material came from cells from a culture (not recorded whether cultured in vitro). The clonotype comes from a human donor with melanoma. The chain combines TRBV7-3 with TRBJ2-3; 7 nucleotides agree with TRBD2. The CDR3 reads CASSLYGGTTPDTQYF. The CDR3 nucleotides are TGTGCCAGCAGCCTCTATGGGGGGACTACCCCAGATACGCAGTATTTT.